This TCR beta chain was identified in a study of shared clonotypes between healthy human individuals. Several immunoSEQ plates held equal portions of the genomic DNA taken from each subset. Replicate PCRs were loaded with around 280 ng DNA from unsorted PBMC, about 29,000 T cell genomes. As processed by the authors: Filtering of immunoSEQ junctional sequences could not match full-length read filtering. Assay used: immunoSEQ multiplex PCR; TCRdb lists only in-frame clones, some missing. V, J and clone size are those of that table, while D and trimming were read from the DNA. This sample has under 600,000 clones, with about 75% found just once. The TCR sequence derives from a woman in her thirties or forties in good health. Some clones in this sample may be carry-over from other donors' samples. Sequencing was carried out using PBMCs.

CDR3 sequence reads: CASSRAGTGDAYGYTF. DNA of the CDR3: TGCGCCAGCAGTCGGGCAGGGACAGGGGACGCCTATGGCTACACCTTC. The rearrangement links TRBV5-1 to TRBJ1-2; TRBD1 matches 10 bases. J gave up 4 bases and V 5 bases, and 11 bases lay outside the gene matches. The germline V gene has CDR1 SGHRS and CDR2 YFSETQ. This CDR3 spans 16 amino acids.